The 8 T cell receptor beta chains below all came from one sample that was sequenced in a study of OX40 agonist ivuxolimab in advanced cancers. Clones were sequenced by immunoSEQ multiplex PCR, and TCRdb holds only the in-frame ones, with some missing. The repertoire holds about 76,000 clones, about 87% seen once, with around 7.2% in the top ten. Specimen: CD4+ or CD8+ T cells sorted from blood, collected in a trial of the OX40 agonist ivuxolimab. These receptors were collected from an adult with an advanced solid tumor such as melanoma, head and neck, liver or kidney cancer.

The J gene is TRBJ2-7, the V gene TRBV10-3, with TRBD2 identical over 15 bases. Trimming at V came to 10 bases and at J to 3 bases, leaving 13 bases not matched to a gene. The CDR3 consists of 17 residues. CDR1 is ENHRY and CDR2 is SYGVKD in the germline V gene. CDR3 nucleotide sequence: TGTGCCACTAAGGAGGGACTAGCGGGAGGTAAATTCTACGAGCAGTACTTC. Translating gives CATKEGLAGGKFYEQYF.

This clone occurred once. J is TRBJ2-5 and V is TRBV28; TRBD1 agrees at 7 bases. This CDR3 is 13 amino acids long. V lost 6 bases, J lost 2 bases, and 3 bases stayed unmatched. Per germline, CDR1 MDHEN and CDR2 SYDVKM. CDR3 coding DNA: TGTGCCAGCAGGACACAGGGGCAAGAGACCCAGTACTTC. Residues: CASRTQGQETQYF.

The chain combines TRBV7-9 with TRBJ1-1; 9 bases match TRBD1. V dropped 5 bases and J dropped 5; count of bases not matched to a gene: 6. Germline CDR1 and CDR2: SEHNR and FQNEAQ (reference sequence). The CDR3 is 14 residues long. The CDR3 nucleotides are TGTGCCAGCAGCAGTTGGACAGGGGAGACTGAAGCTTTCTTT. It yields the protein CASSSWTGETEAFF.

This chain uses TRBV5-1 with TRBJ2-5, with 9 bases matching TRBD1. After removal of 1 base from V and 2 bases from J, the junction contained 6 bases not matched to a gene. The V gene's germline CDR1 is SGHRS and CDR2 YFSETQ. The CDR3 extends over 16 amino acids. In DNA, the CDR3 is TGCGCCAGCAGCTTGTGGGGGACAGGGCAGCAAGAGACCCAGTACTTC. This sequence encodes CASSLWGTGQQETQYF.

The chain combines TRBV12-5 with TRBJ1-4; D is uncertain. Trimming took off 2 bases at V and 2 bases at J, with 15 bases between the two ends. The CDR3 is 17 amino acids. CDR1 is LGHNT and CDR2 is FRNRAP in the germline V gene. The CDR3 here is CASGLPLPRRTNEKLFF. The CDR3 DNA sequence: TGTGCTAGTGGTTTGCCACTGCCTAGGCGGACTAATGAAAAACTGTTTTTT.

The rearrangement joins TRBV7-2 to TRBJ1-5; D is ambiguous. The CDR3 totals 13 residues. V dropped 3 bases and J dropped 2 bases, with 5 bases sitting between them. The germline V gene has CDR1 SGHTA and CDR2 FQGNSA. CDR3 sequence (DNA): TGTGCCAGCAGCTTTCTGGGCAATCAGCCCCAGCATTTT. Translating gives CASSFLGNQPQHF.

For the CDR3, the DNA is TGTGCCAGCAGTTTAGACAGGGAGTTCTATGGCTACACCTTC. This codes for CASSLDREFYGYTF. The chain has TRBV28 and TRBJ1-2; TRBD1 matches at 7 bases. This CDR3 is 14 amino acids long. CDR1 and CDR2 from the germline V gene are MDHEN and SYDVKM. The V segment lost 2 bases and the J segment 4 bases; nucleotides outside the gene matches: 4.

The genes are TRBV5-1 and TRBJ2-5; D remains unclear. The germline V gene encodes CDR1 SGHRS and CDR2 YFSETQ. The CDR3 is 14 residues long. Deletions cut 2 bases from V and 0 bases from J, with 8 bases between. Here the CDR3 DNA reads TGCGCCAGCAGCTTTCAGCAGTACCAAGAGACCCAGTACTTC. Its translation is CASSFQQYQETQYF.